These 28 T cell receptor beta chains share one sample of origin, sequenced in a study of blood T cell repertoires in COVID-19. Here immunoSEQ multiplex PCR was the method, and the copy in TCRdb shows in-frame clones only, minus some. The data hold about 300,000 clones, with around 87% observed a single time. Sequencing used peripheral blood. These receptors originate from a middle-aged woman who had recovered from COVID-19.

The chain's CDR3 is CAWSVLAAYNEQFF. The CDR3 DNA reads TGTGCCTGGAGTGTTCTAGCGGCCTACAATGAGCAGTTCTTC. The chain has TRBV30 and TRBJ2-1; 7 bases map to TRBD2. The V gene's germline CDR1 is GTSNPN and CDR2 SVGIG (reference sequence). Losses at the gene ends were 0 bases for V and 2 bases for J; bases not matched to a gene: 1. CDR3 size: 14 residues.

The chain combines TRBV29-1 with TRBJ2-7; D gene unclear. CDR1 is SQVTM, CDR2 ANQGSEA, per germline. V shed 4 bases and J shed 4 bases, with 8 bases lying between them. The CDR3 extends over 11 amino acids. CDR3: CSVGQNYEQYF. The CDR3 DNA reads TGCAGCGTTGGGCAGAATTACGAGCAGTACTTC.

V is TRBV13 and J is TRBJ2-1; TRBD2 matches 8 bases. From germline, CDR1 is PRHDT and CDR2 FYEKMQ (reference sequence). With 3 bases clipped from V and 4 bases from J, the junction kept 11 bases outside the gene matches. The CDR3 loop spans 17 amino acids. The CDR3 protein is CASSLTPLRGAYNEQFF. The CDR3 DNA reads as TGTGCCAGCAGCTTGACCCCCCTGCGGGGGGCGTACAATGAGCAGTTCTTC.

The chain is built from TRBV3-1 (or the pseudogene TRBV3-2) and TRBJ2-3; 8 nucleotides match TRBD1. The germline V gene encodes CDR1 LGHDT and CDR2 YNNKEL (reference sequence). The V gene end was trimmed by 6 bases and the J gene end by 2 bases; junction bases not matched to a gene: 4. The CDR3 loop spans 14 amino acids. The CDR3 DNA sequence: TGTGCCAGCAGACTCAGGGGGCACACAGATACGCAGTATTTT. Protein sequence: CASRLRGHTDTQYF.

At least ten counts were recorded for this clone. The V call is TRBV6-5, the J call TRBJ2-7; TRBD1 matches 8 bases. Germline V gene sequence: CDR1 MNHEY, CDR2 SVGAGI. V trimming: 4 bases; J trimming: 5 bases; junction bases outside the gene matches: 13. The CDR3 length is 16 residues. CDR3 sequence: CASSSPPWTGQDEQYF. The CDR3 DNA reads TGTGCCAGCAGTTCACCCCCATGGACAGGGCAGGACGAGCAGTACTTC.

The chain recombines TRBV9 with TRBJ1-2; 9 bases fit TRBD1. J gave up 6 bases and V 3 bases, and 9 bases lay outside the gene matches. The CDR3 has 15 amino acids. CDR1 and CDR2 from the germline V gene are SGDLS and YYNGEE. The CDR3 nucleotides are TGTGCCAGCAGCGCTACCTTACAGGGGGCGAATGGCTACACCTTC. Its translation is CASSATLQGANGYTF.

The chain is built from TRBV5-1 and TRBJ1-4; a possible D gene is TRBD1 (6 bases). V lost 2 bases and J 4 bases, leaving 12 bases between the germline ends. The CDR3 contains 15 residues. CDR1 is SGHRS, CDR2 YFSETQ, per germline. CDR3 coding DNA: TGCGCCAGCAGCTTACCAGGGGAGGGTAATGAAAAACTGTTTTTT. Protein product: CASSLPGEGNEKLFF.

The chain combines TRBV27 with TRBJ1-1; maybe TRBD1 (5 bases). Germline CDR1 reads MNHEY; CDR2 reads SMNVEV (reference sequence). The CDR3 covers 13 residues. Trimming cost V 3 bases and J 7 bases, with 12 bases left between them. The CDR3 DNA is TGTGCCAGCAGTTTTCGGGGGAGGAGTGAAGCTTTCTTT. Its translation is CASSFRGRSEAFF.

The chain uses TRBV30 and TRBJ1-6; tentatively, D is TRBD1 (5 bases). The CDR3 runs to 15 residues. Germline loops: CDR1 GTSNPN, CDR2 SVGIG (reference sequence). Trimming left V 1 base short and J 4 bases short, with 11 bases between. Here the CDR3 reads CAWSGRVYYNSPLHF. The CDR3 coding sequence is TGTGCCTGGAGTGGCAGGGTCTATTATAATTCACCCCTCCACTTT.

The chain recombines TRBV29-1 with TRBJ2-2, with TRBD2 matching over 7 bases. The CDR3 extends over 13 amino acids. Trimming cost V 3 bases and J 3 bases; bases outside gene matches: 1. CDR1 is SQVTM, CDR2 ANQGSEA, per germline. CDR3 loop: CSVEGGYTGELFF. The CDR3 coding sequence is TGCAGCGTTGAGGGAGGGTACACCGGGGAGCTGTTTTTT.

The gene calls are TRBV5-1 and TRBJ1-5, with TRBD1 identical over 10 bases. J lost 7 bases, V lost 0 bases, and 4 bases had no gene match. The CDR3 covers 15 residues. Germline V CDR1 and CDR2: SGHRS, YFSETQ. CDR3 nucleotides: TGCGCCAGCAGCTTGGAGACAGGGGGCGGACAGCCCCAGCATTTT. It is translated as CASSLETGGGQPQHF. Drawing the rest from reference TRBV5-1 and TRBJ1-5, the complete variable domain is KAGVTQTPRYLIKTRGQQVTLSCSPISGHRSVSWYQQTPGQGLQFLFEYFSETQRNKGNFPGRFSGRQFSNSRSEMNVSTLELGDSALYLCASSLETGGGQPQHFGDGTRLSIL.

This clone appeared once. The rearrangement links TRBV30 to TRBJ1-6, with TRBD1 identical over 9 bases. The CDR3 contains 15 residues. The ends lost 0 bases at V and 9 bases at J; junction bases unmatched: 6. The V gene's germline CDR1 is GTSNPN and CDR2 SVGIG (reference sequence). The CDR3 DNA follows: TGTGCCTGGAGTGTGTCCGACAGGGGGGGTTCACCCCTCCACTTT. Translated: CAWSVSDRGGSPLHF.

CDR3 in amino acids: CASSYSGGETEAFF. The CDR3 nucleotides read TGTGCCAGCAGTTACTCGGGGGGGGAGACTGAAGCTTTCTTT. The chain employs TRBV6-5 and TRBJ1-1; tentatively, D is TRBD1 (5 bases). V gave up 0 bases and J gave up 5 bases, with 10 bases separating them. Germline lookup yields CDR1 MNHEY and CDR2 SVGAGI. The CDR3 sequence is 14 residues long.

This chain connects TRBV11-3 to TRBJ2-1; 9 nucleotides agree with TRBD1. Per the germline V gene, CDR1 is SGHNT and CDR2 is YENEEA. CDR3 length equals 16 residues. V trimming: 0 bases; J trimming: 3 bases; junction bases outside the gene matches: 3. The CDR3 sequence: CASSLDAGQGYNEQFF. CDR3 in DNA: TGTGCCAGCAGCTTAGATGCGGGACAGGGCTACAATGAGCAGTTCTTC.

In this sample, this clone turned up many times. The chain is built from TRBV18 and TRBJ1-1; TRBD1 matches 9 bases. This CDR3 is 20 amino acids long. After removal of 1 base from V and 0 bases from J, the junction contained 15 bases not matched to a gene. In germline, CDR1 is KGHSH, CDR2 LQKENI. The CDR3 DNA is TGTGCCAGCTCACCACTCGCCCAAGGAGCGTGGACAGGGGTGAACACTGAAGCTTTCTTT. It specifies CASSPLAQGAWTGVNTEAFF. The variable domain in full, completed from reference TRBV18 and TRBJ1-1, reads NAGVMQNPRHLVRRRGQEARLRCSPMKGHSHVYWYRQLPEEGLKFMVYLQKENIIDESGMPKERFSAEFPKEGPSILRIQQVVRGDSAAYFCASSPLAQGAWTGVNTEAFFGQGTRLTVV.

The chain has TRBV9 and TRBJ2-6, with unresolved D. This CDR3 comprises 18 residues. The V and J ends lost 0 bases and 0 bases respectively, with 13 bases between them. Germline CDR1 and CDR2: SGDLS and YYNGEE. This chain's CDR3 is CASSVAIGPFSGANVLTF. Here the CDR3 DNA reads TGTGCCAGCAGCGTAGCTATTGGGCCCTTCTCTGGGGCCAACGTCCTGACTTTC.

Note on this clone: This may be a read error, as it is one base from a much larger clone. This chain connects TRBV6-6 to TRBJ1-1, with D tentatively TRBD1 (6 bases). CDR3 length equals 13 residues. Trimming left V 5 bases short and J 3 bases short, with 10 bases between. CDR1 and CDR2 from the germline V gene are MNHNY and SVGAGI (reference sequence). The CDR3 nucleotides read TGTGCCAGCAGTCAACAGGGCTACACTGAAGCTTTCTTT. Translation gives CASSQQGYTEAFF.

This chain uses TRBV24-1 with TRBJ2-1; 9 nucleotides align to TRBD1. The CDR3 has 16 amino acids. J gave up 5 bases and V 6 bases, and 10 bases lay outside the gene matches. In germline, CDR1 is KGHDR, CDR2 SFDVKD. CDR3 coding DNA: TGTGCCACCAGTTCTGGGGGGACAGGGTTACACAATGAGCAGTTCTTC. The encoded protein is CATSSGGTGLHNEQFF.

The chain recombines TRBV29-1 with TRBJ2-7; 12 nucleotides line up with TRBD2. The CDR3 length is 15 residues. The V gene's germline CDR1 is SQVTM and CDR2 ANQGSEA. V was pared by 4 bases and J by 1 base, with 5 bases of the junction left unmatched. DNA for the CDR3: TGCAGCGTTGTACTAGCGGGGGGCTTATCCTACGAGCAGTACTTC. Its translation: CSVVLAGGLSYEQYF.

The chain recombines TRBV5-1 with TRBJ1-1; possibly TRBD1 for D (6 bases). This CDR3 region has 13 residues. The V end was cut by 6 bases, the J end by 0 bases, with 9 bases between. CDR1 is SGHRS, CDR2 YFSETQ, per germline. CDR3 loop: CASNTGMNTEAFF. For the CDR3, the DNA is TGCGCCAGCAACACAGGGATGAACACTGAAGCTTTCTTT.

V gene TRBV7-2 combines with J gene TRBJ2-3; the D is unclear. Germline V gene data show CDR1 as SGHTA and CDR2 as FQGNSA. V was clipped by 4 bases and J by 6 bases, with 11 bases between them. CDR3 length equals 13 residues. The CDR3 protein is CASSYSTGDTQYF. The CDR3, as DNA: TGTGCCAGCAGCTACTCGACCGGGGATACGCAGTATTTT.

In this sample, this clone turned up once. V and J are TRBV6-1 and TRBJ1-6; 8 bases fit TRBD1. The CDR3 spans 19 residues. The V gene end was trimmed by 2 bases and the J gene end by 0 bases; junction bases not matched to a gene: 9. Germline-derived CDR1 and CDR2 are MNHNS and SASEGT. DNA for the CDR3: TGTGCCAGCAGTGAATATTTGACAGGGGCCCTCTCCTATAATTCACCCCTCCACTTT. Protein sequence: CASSEYLTGALSYNSPLHF.

V usage is TRBV7-2 and J usage is TRBJ2-7; D unresolved. This CDR3 has 15 amino acids. Germline loops: CDR1 SGHTA, CDR2 FQGNSA. V lost 5 bases and J 1 base, leaving 15 bases between the germline ends. The CDR3 sequence: CASSLLRGDSYEQYF. The CDR3 DNA reads as TGTGCCAGCAGCCTCTTACGCGGAGATTCCTACGAGCAGTACTTC.

The chain carries TRBV2 and TRBJ2-1; 11 nucleotides align to TRBD2. CDR3 length: 15 amino acids. V dropped 10 bases and J dropped 3; count of bases not matched to a gene: 8. CDR1 and CDR2 from the germline V gene are SNHLY and FYNNEI. CDR3 residues: CATSLAGGLYNEQFF. For the CDR3, the DNA is TGTGCCACCTCGCTAGCGGGGGGTCTCTACAATGAGCAGTTCTTC.

This chain joins TRBV9 and TRBJ2-1; 8 bases map to TRBD1. V shed 2 bases and J 7 bases; nucleotides not matched to a gene: 11. This CDR3 comprises 16 residues. The germline V gene encodes CDR1 SGDLS and CDR2 YYNGEE. This CDR3 is CASSVTTTGELNEQFF. As DNA, the CDR3 is TGTGCCAGCAGCGTTACTACGACAGGGGAGTTGAATGAGCAGTTCTTC.

This CDR3 reads CASSLHENSPLHF. CDR3 coding DNA: TGTGCCAGCAGCTTGCATGAGAATTCACCCCTCCACTTT. The chain carries TRBV5-4 and TRBJ1-6; D not resolved. V lost 1 base and J 7 bases, leaving 6 bases between the germline ends. The length of the CDR3 is 13 residues. Germline V gene data show CDR1 as SGHNT and CDR2 as YYREEE (reference sequence).

This sequence joins TRBV19 and TRBJ2-5; D might be TRBD1 (8 bases). Germline V gives CDR1 LNHDA, CDR2 SQIVND (reference sequence). The CDR3 loop spans 16 amino acids. V lost 1 base and J 5 bases, leaving 17 bases between the germline ends. The CDR3 DNA reads TGTGCCAGTAGTATAGGGTTAACAGGGGGAGGGGAGACCCAGTACTTC. Translating gives CASSIGLTGGGETQYF.

V gene TRBV15 combines with J gene TRBJ2-5, with 7 bases that match TRBD2. J was trimmed by 2 bases and V by 3 bases; bases with no gene match: 6. This CDR3 has 15 amino acids. Germline V gives CDR1 LNHNV, CDR2 YYDKDF (reference sequence). The CDR3 coding sequence is TGTGCCACCAGCAGTCCCTTGGGGGGGCAAGAGACCCAGTACTTC. It specifies CATSSPLGGQETQYF. The whole variable domain, filled in from reference TRBV15 and TRBJ2-5, reads DAMVIQNPRYQVTQFGKPVTLSCSQTLNHNVMYWYQQKSSQAPKLLFHYYDKDFNNEADTPDNFQSRRPNTSFCFLDIRSPGLGDTAMYLCATSSPLGGQETQYFGPGTRLLVL.